The subject of this entry is one TCR beta chain. This record belongs to a study of OX40 agonist ivuxolimab in advanced cancers. Overall study: Patients were under 90% male with ages about 23 to 79, mean about 65.

Germline lookup yields CDR1 LNHDA and CDR2 SQIVND (reference sequence). V was pared by 7 bases and J by 0 bases, with 11 bases between. This CDR3 has 14 amino acids. Sequencing was performed with immunoSEQ multiplex PCR; in TCRdb, only in-frame clones are kept and a portion is missing. This table holds about 63,000 clones, roughly 73% found once. The sequence derives from an adult with an advanced solid tumor such as melanoma, head and neck, liver or kidney cancer. V and J are TRBV19 and TRBJ2-3; D is tentatively TRBD1 or TRBD2 (6 bases each). Specimen: CD4+ or CD8+ T cells sorted from blood, collected in a trial of the OX40 agonist ivuxolimab. CDR3 sequence: CASTGGHSTDTQYF. The CDR3 nucleotides are TGTGCCAGTACTGGGGGGCATAGCACAGATACGCAGTATTTT.